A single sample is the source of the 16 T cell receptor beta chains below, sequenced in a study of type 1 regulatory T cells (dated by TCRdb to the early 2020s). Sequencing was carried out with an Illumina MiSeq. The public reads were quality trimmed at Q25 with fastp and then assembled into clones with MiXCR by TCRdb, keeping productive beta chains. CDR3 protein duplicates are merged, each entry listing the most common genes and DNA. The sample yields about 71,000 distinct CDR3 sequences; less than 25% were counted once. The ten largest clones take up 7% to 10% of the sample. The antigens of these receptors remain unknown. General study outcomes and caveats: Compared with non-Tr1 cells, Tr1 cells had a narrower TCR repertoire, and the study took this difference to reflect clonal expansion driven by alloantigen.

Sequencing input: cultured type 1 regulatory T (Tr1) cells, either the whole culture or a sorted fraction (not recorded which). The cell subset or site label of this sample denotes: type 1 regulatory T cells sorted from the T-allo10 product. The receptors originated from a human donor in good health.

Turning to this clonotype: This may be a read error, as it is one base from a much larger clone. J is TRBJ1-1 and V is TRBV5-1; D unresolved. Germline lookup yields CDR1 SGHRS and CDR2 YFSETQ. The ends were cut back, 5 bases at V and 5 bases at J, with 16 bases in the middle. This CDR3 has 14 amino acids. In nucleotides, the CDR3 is TGCGCCAGCAGTTTCACACTGGTGGGGACTGAAGCTTTCTTT. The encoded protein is CASSFTLVGTEAFF.

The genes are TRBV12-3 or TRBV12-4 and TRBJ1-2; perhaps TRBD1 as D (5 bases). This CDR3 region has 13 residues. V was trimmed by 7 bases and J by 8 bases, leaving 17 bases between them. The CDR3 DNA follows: TGTGCCAGCATCCTCGGGACCTTGGAGGGCTACACCTTC. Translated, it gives CASILGTLEGYTF.

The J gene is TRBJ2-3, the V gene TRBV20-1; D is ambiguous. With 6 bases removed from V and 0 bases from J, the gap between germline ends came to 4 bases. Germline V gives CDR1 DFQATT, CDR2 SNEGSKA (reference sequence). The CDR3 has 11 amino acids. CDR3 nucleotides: TGCAGTGCCCCCAGCACAGATACGCAGTATTTT. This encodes CSAPSTDTQYF.

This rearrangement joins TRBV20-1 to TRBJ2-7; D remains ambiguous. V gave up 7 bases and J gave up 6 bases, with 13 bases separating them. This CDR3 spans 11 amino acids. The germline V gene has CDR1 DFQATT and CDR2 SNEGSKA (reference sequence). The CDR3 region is CSVWSLVEQYF. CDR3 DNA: TGCAGTGTATGGAGCTTAGTCGAGCAGTACTTC.

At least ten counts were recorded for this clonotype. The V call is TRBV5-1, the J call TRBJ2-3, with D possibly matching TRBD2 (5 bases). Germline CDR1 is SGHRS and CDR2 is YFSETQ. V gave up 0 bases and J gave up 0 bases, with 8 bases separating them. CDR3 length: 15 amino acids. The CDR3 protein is CASSLDGKSTDTQYF. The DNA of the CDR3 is TGCGCCAGCAGCTTGGACGGGAAGAGCACAGATACGCAGTATTTT.

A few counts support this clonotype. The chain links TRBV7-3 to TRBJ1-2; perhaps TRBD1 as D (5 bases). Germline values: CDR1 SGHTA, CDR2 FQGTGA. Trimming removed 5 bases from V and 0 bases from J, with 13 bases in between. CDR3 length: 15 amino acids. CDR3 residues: CASSPIGGSNYGYTF. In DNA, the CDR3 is TGTGCCAGCAGCCCGATCGGGGGATCTAACTATGGCTACACCTTC.

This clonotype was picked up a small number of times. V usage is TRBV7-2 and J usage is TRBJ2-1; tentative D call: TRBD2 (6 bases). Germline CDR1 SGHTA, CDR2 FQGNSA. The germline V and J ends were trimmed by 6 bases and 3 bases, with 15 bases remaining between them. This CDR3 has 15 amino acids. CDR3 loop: CASRSSGEGYNEQFF. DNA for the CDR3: TGTGCCAGCAGGTCGTCGGGAGAAGGCTACAATGAGCAGTTCTTC.

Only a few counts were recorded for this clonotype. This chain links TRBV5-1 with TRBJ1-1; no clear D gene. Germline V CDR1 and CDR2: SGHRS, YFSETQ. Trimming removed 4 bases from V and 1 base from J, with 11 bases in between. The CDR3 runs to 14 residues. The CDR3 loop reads CASSVLVGNTEAFF. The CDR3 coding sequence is TGCGCCAGCAGCGTTTTGGTGGGGAACACTGAAGCTTTCTTT. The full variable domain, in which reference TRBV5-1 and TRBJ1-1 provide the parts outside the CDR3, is KAGVTQTPRYLIKTRGQQVTLSCSPISGHRSVSWYQQTPGQGLQFLFEYFSETQRNKGNFPGRFSGRQFSNSRSEMNVSTLELGDSALYLCASSVLVGNTEAFFGQGTRLTVV.

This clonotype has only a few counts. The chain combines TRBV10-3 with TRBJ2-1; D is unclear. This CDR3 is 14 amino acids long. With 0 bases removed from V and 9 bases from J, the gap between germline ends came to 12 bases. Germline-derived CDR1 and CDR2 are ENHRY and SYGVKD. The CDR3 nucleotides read TGTGCCATCAGTGAGTCGCAGGTTTACGGTGAGCAGTTCTTC. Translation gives CAISESQVYGEQFF.

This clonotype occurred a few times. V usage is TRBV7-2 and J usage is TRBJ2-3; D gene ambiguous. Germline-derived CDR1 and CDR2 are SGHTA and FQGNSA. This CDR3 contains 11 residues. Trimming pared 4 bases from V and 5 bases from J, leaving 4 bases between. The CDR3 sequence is CASSYKDTQYF. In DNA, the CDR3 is TGTGCCAGCAGCTACAAAGATACGCAGTATTTT.

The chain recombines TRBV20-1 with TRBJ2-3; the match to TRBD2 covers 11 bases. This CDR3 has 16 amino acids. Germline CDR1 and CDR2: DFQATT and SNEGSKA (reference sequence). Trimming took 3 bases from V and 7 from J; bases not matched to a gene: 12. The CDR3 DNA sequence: TGCAGTGCTAGCCCCTTACTAGCGGGAGATCCAAATACGCAGTATTTT. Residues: CSASPLLAGDPNTQYF.

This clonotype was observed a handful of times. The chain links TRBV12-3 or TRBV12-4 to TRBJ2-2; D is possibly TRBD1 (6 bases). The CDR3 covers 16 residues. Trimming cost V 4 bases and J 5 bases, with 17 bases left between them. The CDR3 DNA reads TGTGCCAGCAGTTCCGGACAGCCCGGGCGAACCGGGGAGCTGTTTTTT. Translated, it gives CASSSGQPGRTGELFF.

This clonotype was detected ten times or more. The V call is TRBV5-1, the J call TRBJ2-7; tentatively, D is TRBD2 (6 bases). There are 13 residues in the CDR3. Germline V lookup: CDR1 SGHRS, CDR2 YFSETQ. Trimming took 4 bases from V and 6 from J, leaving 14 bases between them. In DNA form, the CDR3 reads TGCGCCAGCAGCGCGAACGATAGCGGCGAGCAGTACTTC. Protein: CASSANDSGEQYF. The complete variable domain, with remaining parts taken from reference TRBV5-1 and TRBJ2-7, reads KAGVTQTPRYLIKTRGQQVTLSCSPISGHRSVSWYQQTPGQGLQFLFEYFSETQRNKGNFPGRFSGRQFSNSRSEMNVSTLELGDSALYLCASSANDSGEQYFGPGTRLTVT.

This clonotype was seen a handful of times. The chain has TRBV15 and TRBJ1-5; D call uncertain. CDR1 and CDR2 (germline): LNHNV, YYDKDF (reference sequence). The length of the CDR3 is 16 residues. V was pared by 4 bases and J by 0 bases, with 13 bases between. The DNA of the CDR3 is TGTGCCACCAGCACAAACTGGAGGGTTAGCAATCAGCCCCAGCATTTT. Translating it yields CATSTNWRVSNQPQHF.

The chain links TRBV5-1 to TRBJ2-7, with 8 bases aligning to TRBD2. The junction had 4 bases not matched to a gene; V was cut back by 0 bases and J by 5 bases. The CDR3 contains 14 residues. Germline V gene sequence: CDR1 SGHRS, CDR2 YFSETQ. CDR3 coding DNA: TGCGCCAGCAGCTTGGCGGGAGGGCCAGACGAGCAGTACTTC. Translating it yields CASSLAGGPDEQYF.

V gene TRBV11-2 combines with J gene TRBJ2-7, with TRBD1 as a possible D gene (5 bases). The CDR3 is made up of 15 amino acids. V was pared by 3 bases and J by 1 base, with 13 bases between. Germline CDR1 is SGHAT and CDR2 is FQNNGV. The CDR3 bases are TGTGCCAGCAGCTTTAACACAGGACCATCCTACGAGCAGTACTTC. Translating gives CASSFNTGPSYEQYF.